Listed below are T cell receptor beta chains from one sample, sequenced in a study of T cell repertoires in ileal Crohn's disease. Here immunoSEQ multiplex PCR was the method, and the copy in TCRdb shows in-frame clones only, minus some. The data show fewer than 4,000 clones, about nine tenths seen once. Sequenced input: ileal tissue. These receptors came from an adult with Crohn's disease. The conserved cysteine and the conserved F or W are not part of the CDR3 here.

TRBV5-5,ASSLAVTGPETQY
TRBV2,ASSETLRGTQY
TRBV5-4,ASSSRGRLDYEQY
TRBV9,ASSVETHTTYARTSNEQF
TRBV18,ASSPKPGLAGASSTDTQY
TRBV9,ASSVSGTGGRGGELF
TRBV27,ASKYGTDDRGGYT
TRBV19,ASRLSGDTQY
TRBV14,ASSAGTGYYGYT
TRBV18,ASSPIAGGSYNEQF
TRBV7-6,ASSSLDFGGEETQY
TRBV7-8,ASSPQTANTEAF
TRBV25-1,ASRGGAGANNSPLH
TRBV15,ATSRDSTQETQY
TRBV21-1,ASSSGPWGCYT
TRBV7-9,ASSPGPSATQY
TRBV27,ASSFTGPNYGYT
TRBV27,ARRTGVWEQY
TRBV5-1,ASSFSPRGADTQY
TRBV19,ASTGQNTGELF
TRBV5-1,ASSGTGTGGTEAF
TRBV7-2,ASSLGQGYGYT
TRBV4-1,ASSQGGQGAYEQY
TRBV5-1,ASSLTGGAPDTQY
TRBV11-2,ASSLDSSYGYT
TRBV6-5,ASSYGEGYSAY